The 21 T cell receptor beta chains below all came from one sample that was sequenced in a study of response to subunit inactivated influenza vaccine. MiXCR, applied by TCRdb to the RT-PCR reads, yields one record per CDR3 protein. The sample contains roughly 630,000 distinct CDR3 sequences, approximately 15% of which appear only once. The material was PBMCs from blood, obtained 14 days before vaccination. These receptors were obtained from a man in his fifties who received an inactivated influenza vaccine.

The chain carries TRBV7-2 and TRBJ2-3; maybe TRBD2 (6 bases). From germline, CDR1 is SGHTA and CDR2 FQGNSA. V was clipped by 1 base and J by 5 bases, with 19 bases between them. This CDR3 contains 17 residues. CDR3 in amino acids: CASSLGSGTYLGDTQYF. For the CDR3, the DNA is TGTGCCAGCAGCTTAGGTAGCGGTACATACTTAGGAGATACGCAGTATTTT.

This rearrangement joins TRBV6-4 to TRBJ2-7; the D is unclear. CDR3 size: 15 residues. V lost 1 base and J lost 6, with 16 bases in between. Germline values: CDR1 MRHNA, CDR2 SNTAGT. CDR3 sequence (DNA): TGTGCCAGCAGTGACTGTAAAAATCGGAAGTGCGAGCAGTACTTC. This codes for CASSDCKNRKCEQYF.

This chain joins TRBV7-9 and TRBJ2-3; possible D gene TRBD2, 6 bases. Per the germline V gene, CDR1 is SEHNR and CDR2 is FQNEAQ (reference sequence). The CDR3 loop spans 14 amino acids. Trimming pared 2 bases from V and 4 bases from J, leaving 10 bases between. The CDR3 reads CASSLTGVSDTQYF. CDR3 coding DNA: TGTGCCAGCAGCTTAACGGGGGTCTCAGATACGCAGTATTTT.

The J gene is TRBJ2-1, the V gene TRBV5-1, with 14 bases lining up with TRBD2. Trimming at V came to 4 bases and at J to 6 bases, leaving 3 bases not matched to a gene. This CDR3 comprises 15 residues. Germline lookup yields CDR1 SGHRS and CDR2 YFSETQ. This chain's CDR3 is CASSQGTSGSNEQFF. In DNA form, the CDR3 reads TGCGCCAGCAGCCAAGGGACTAGCGGGAGCAATGAGCAGTTCTTC.

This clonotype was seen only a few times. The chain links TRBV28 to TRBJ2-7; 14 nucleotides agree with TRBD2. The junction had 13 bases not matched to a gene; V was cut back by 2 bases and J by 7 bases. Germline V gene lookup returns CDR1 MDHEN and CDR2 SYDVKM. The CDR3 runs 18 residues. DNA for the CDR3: TGTGCCAGCAGTTTAAGATGGACTAGCGGGAGGTCGGGTAGGGAGCAGTACTTC. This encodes CASSLRWTSGRSGREQYF.

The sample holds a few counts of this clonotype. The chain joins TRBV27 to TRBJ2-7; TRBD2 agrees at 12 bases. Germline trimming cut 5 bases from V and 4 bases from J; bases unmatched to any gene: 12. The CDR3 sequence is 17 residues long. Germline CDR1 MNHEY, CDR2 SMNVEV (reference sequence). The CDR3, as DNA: TGTGCCAGCAGTACCAGGACTAGCGGGGCCCTCCCATACGAGCAGTACTTC. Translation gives CASSTRTSGALPYEQYF.

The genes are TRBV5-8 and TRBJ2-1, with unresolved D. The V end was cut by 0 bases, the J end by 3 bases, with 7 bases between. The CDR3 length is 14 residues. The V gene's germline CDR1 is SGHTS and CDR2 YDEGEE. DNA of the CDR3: TGTGCCAGCAGCTTGGCGACAAACTACAATGAGCAGTTCTTC. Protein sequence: CASSLATNYNEQFF.

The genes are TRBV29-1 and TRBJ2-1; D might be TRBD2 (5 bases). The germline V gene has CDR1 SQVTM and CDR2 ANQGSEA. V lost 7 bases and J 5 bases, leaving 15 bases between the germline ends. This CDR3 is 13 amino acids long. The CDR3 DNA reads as TGCAGCGGCCGCCCTCCTAGCAACAATGAGCAGTTCTTC. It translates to CSGRPPSNNEQFF.

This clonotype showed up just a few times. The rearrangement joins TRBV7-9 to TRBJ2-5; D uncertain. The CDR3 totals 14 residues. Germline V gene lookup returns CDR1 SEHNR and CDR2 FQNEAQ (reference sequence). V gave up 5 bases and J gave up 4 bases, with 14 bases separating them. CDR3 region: CASSEARVTETQYF. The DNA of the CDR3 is TGTGCCAGCAGCGAGGCTCGCGTCACAGAGACCCAGTACTTC.

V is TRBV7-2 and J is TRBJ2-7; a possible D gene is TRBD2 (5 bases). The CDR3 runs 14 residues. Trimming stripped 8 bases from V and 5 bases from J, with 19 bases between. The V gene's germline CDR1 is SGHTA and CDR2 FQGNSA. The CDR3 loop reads CASAKPGGAHEQYF. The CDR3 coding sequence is TGTGCCAGCGCGAAACCTGGAGGTGCCCACGAGCAGTACTTC.

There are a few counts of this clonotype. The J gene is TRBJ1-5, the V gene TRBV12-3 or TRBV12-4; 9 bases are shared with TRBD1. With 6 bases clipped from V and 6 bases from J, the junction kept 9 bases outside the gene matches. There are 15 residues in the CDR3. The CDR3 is CASSPGQGRGQPQHF. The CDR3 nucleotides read TGTGCCAGCAGCCCTGGACAGGGGAGGGGTCAGCCCCAGCATTTT.

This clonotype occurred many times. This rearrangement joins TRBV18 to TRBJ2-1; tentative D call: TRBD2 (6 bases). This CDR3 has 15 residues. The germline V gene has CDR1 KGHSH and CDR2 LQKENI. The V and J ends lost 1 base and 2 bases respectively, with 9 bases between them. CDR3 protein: CASSPRREAYNEQFF. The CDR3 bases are TGTGCCAGCTCACCACGCAGGGAGGCCTACAATGAGCAGTTCTTC.

DNA of the CDR3: TGCGCCAGCAGCCAAGATCGGCGGGGGGTTAGCTCCTACAATGAGCAGTTCTTC. Encoded protein: CASSQDRRGVSSYNEQFF. J is TRBJ2-1 and V is TRBV4-1, with 8 bases identical to TRBD2. Germline lookup yields CDR1 MGHRA and CDR2 YSYEKL. V trimming: 0 bases; J trimming: 0 bases; junction bases outside the gene matches: 7. This CDR3 has 18 residues.

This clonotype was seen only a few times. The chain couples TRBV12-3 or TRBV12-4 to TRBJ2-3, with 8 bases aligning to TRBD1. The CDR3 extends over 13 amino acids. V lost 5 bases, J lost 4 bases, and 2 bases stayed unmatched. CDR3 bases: TGTGCCAGCAGTAAGACAGGGGCAGATACGCAGTATTTT. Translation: CASSKTGADTQYF.

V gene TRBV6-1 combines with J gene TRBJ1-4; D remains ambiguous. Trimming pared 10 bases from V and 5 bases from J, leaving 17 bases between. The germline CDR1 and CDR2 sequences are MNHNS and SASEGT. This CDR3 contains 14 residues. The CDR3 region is CATSLLGPNEKLFF. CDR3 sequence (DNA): TGTGCCACCTCCCTTCTCGGACCGAATGAAAAACTGTTTTTT.

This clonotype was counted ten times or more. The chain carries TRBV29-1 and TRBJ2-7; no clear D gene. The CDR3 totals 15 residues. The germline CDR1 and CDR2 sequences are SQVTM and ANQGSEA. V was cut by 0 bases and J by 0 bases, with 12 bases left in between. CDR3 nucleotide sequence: TGCAGCGTTGAAGATCCCTACTTAAGCTCCTACGAGCAGTACTTC. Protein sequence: CSVEDPYLSSYEQYF.

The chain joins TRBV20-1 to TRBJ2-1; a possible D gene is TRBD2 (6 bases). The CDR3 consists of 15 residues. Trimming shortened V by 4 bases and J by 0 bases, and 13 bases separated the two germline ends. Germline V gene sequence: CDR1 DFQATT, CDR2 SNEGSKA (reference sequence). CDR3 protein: CSATTRLDSYNEQFF. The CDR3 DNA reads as TGCAGTGCTACTACACGACTAGACTCCTACAATGAGCAGTTCTTC.

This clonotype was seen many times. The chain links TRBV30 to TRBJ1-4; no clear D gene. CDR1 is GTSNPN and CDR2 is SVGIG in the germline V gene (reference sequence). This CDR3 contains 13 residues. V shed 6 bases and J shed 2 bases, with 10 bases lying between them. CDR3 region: CACQETTNEKLFF. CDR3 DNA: TGTGCCTGCCAGGAGACGACTAATGAAAAACTGTTTTTT.

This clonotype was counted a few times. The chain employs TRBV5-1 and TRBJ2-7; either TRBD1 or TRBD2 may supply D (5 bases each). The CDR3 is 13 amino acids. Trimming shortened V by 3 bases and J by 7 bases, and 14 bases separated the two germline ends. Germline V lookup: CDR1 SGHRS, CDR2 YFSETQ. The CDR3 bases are TGCGCCAGCAGCTGGGACCTCCAGGAGGAGCAGTACTTC. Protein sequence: CASSWDLQEEQYF.

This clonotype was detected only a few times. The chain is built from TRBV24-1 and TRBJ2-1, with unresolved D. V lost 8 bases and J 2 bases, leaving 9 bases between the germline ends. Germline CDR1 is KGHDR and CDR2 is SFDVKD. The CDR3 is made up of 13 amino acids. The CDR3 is CATKDGTYNEQFF. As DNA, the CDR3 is TGTGCCACCAAGGACGGAACCTACAATGAGCAGTTCTTC.

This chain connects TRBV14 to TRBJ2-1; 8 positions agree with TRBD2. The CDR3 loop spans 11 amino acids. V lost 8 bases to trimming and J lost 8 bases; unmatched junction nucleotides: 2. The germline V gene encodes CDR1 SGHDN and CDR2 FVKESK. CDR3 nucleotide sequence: TGTGCCAGCCGGGGGGGCCATGAGCAGTTCTTC. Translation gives CASRGGHEQFF. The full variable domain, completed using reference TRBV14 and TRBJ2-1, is EAGVTQFPSHSVIEKGQTVTLRCDPISGHDNLYWYRRVMGKEIKFLLHFVKESKQDESGMPNNRFLAERTGGTYSTLKVQPAELEDSGVYFCASRGGHEQFFGPGTRLTVL.